A selection of T cell receptor beta chains follows, all from one sample in a study of T cell responses to AZD1222 COVID-19 vaccine. Clones were sequenced by immunoSEQ multiplex PCR, and TCRdb holds only the in-frame ones, with some missing. The sample includes 100,000 to 150,000 clones, about 85% of them seen just once. The material sequenced was peripheral blood, taken 28 days after the second AZD1222 dose. The receptors were gathered from an adult who received the AZD1222 COVID-19 vaccine. CDR3s include the opening cysteine and the closing phenylalanine or tryptophan. D genes are given only for firm matches. Only part of the rows carry a size: once, few, many, or a class if the clone is expanded.

D	size	V	J	DNA	CDR3
NA	NA	TRBV6-2/TRBV6-3	TRBJ1-2	TGTGCCAGCAGTTCGGCAGCCTCAGGGGGCTACACCTTC	CASSSAASGGYTF
NA	NA	TRBV10-1	TRBJ2-3	TGCGCCAGCAGTCCGGGGTTCACAGATACGCAGTATTTT	CASSPGFTDTQYF
TRBD1	NA	TRBV7-9	TRBJ1-5	TGTGCCAGCAGCTTAGCGTCAGGGGGCGGCGGGATTCAGCCCCAGCATTTT	CASSLASGGGGIQPQHF
NA	NA	TRBV10-3	TRBJ2-1	TGTGCCATCAGTGAGTCGACCAGGGACGGATACAATGAGCAGTTCTTC	CAISESTRDGYNEQFF
NA	NA	TRBV7-3	TRBJ2-2	TGTGCCAGCAGTCAAACCCCTTCCCCTGTCTCCGGGGAGCTGTTTTTT	CASSQTPSPVSGELFF
NA	once	TRBV28	TRBJ1-1	TGTGCCAGCAGTTTTCTAGGGTTAAACACTGAAGCTTTCTTT	CASSFLGLNTEAFF
NA	NA	TRBV7-2	TRBJ2-4	TGTGCCAGCAGACGTACCAATACAGGGGGGGGCAAAAACATTCAGTACTTC	CASRRTNTGGGKNIQYF
NA	once	TRBV28	TRBJ2-7	TGTGCCAGCAGTCGCCCGGGACTCGGCTACGAGCAGTACTTC	CASSRPGLGYEQYF
TRBD1	NA	TRBV10-3	TRBJ1-2	TGTGCCATCAGTGGGGGACAGGCGCCTACTAACTATGGCTACACCTTC	CAISGGQAPTNYGYTF
NA	NA	TRBV30	TRBJ1-1	TGTGCCTGGAGTGTACATACAGCTAACTTAAGAGCCACTGAAGCTTTCTTT	CAWSVHTANLRATEAFF
NA	NA	TRBV12-5	TRBJ1-3	TGTGCTAGTGGTCCCTCTCATTTCTCTGGAAACACCATATATTTT	CASGPSHFSGNTIYF
NA	NA	TRBV12-3/TRBV12-4	TRBJ1-5	TGTGCCAGCAGAGGAACTAATCAGCCCCAGCATTTT	CASRGTNQPQHF
NA	NA	TRBV23-1	TRBJ2-1	TGCGCCAGCAAGGGGGGGAATGAGCAGTTCTTC	CASKGGNEQFF
NA	NA	TRBV6-5	TRBJ2-7	TGTGCCAGCAGTAGACAAGTCTTAGCCTACGAGCAGTACTTC	CASSRQVLAYEQYF
TRBD1	NA	TRBV27	TRBJ2-3	TGTGCCAGCAGTTTATCCCCACAGGGGTGGGATACGCAGTATTTT	CASSLSPQGWDTQYF
TRBD1	NA	TRBV27	TRBJ1-3	TGTGCCAGCAGTGACAGGGGGCGGGGAAACACCATATATTTT	CASSDRGRGNTIYF
TRBD2	NA	TRBV5-4	TRBJ2-7	TGTGCCAGCAGCTCCCTAGCGGACTACTACGAGCAGTACTTC	CASSSLADYYEQYF
NA	NA	TRBV28	TRBJ2-2	TGTGCCAGCAGTTTCATAGTTGGTGCCGCCGGGGAGCTGTTTTTT	CASSFIVGAAGELFF
TRBD2	NA	TRBV4-3	TRBJ2-3	TGCGCCAGCAGCCAACAAGCGGGGGGGCTGGCAGATACGCAGTATTTT	CASSQQAGGLADTQYF
NA	NA	TRBV11-2	TRBJ1-2	TGTGCCAGCCGGGGGGTATGGGGTCATGGCTACACCTTC	CASRGVWGHGYTF
NA	NA	TRBV2	TRBJ1-4	TGTGCCAGCAGTATTAATGAAAAACTGTTTTTT	CASSINEKLFF
TRBD1	NA	TRBV9	TRBJ1-2	TGTGCCAGCAGCGTTCCTAGGACAGGGGAAGGTTCCTATGGCTACACCTTC	CASSVPRTGEGSYGYTF
NA	NA	TRBV7-2	TRBJ1-6	TGTGCCAGCAGCCCCGAGGGGAGAACCCAAAATTCACCCCTCCACTTT	CASSPEGRTQNSPLHF
TRBD2	NA	TRBV18	TRBJ2-1	TGTGCCAGCTCACCAAATGGACTAGCGGGGAATGAGCAGTTCTTC	CASSPNGLAGNEQFF
NA	once	TRBV11-2	TRBJ2-7	TGTGCCAGCGCCATGAGAGGGGACTACGAGCAGTACTTC	CASAMRGDYEQYF
NA	NA	TRBV7-8	TRBJ1-5	TGTGCCAGCAGCCGAATTACGCATCAGCCCCAGCATTTT	CASSRITHQPQHF
NA	NA	TRBV4-3	TRBJ1-2	TGCGCCAGCAGCCAAGGTCAGTCAGCCCATGGCTACACCTTC	CASSQGQSAHGYTF
NA	NA	TRBV19	TRBJ1-1	TGTGCCAGTACCCAAGGGAACACTGAAGCTTTCTTT	CASTQGNTEAFF
TRBD2	NA	TRBV4-2	TRBJ2-1	TGTGCCAGCAGCGCCCTAGCGGGGGGGCGGAATGAGCAGTTCTTC	CASSALAGGRNEQFF
NA	NA	TRBV18	TRBJ1-1	TGTGCCAGCTCACCATGGGACGACAACACTGAAGCTTTCTTT	CASSPWDDNTEAFF
NA	once	TRBV3-1/TRBV3-2	TRBJ1-3	TGTGCCAGCAGCCAAGGGGGGGGGCTCGCAGGAAACACCATATATTTT	CASSQGGGLAGNTIYF
NA	once	TRBV19	TRBJ1-5	TGTGCCAGTAGTATTAATTGGGGTCAGCCCCAGCATTTT	CASSINWGQPQHF
TRBD2	NA	TRBV5-5	TRBJ2-7	TGTGCCAGCAGCTTGGGGACTAGCGGGGGCTTTTCCTACGAGCAGTACTTC	CASSLGTSGGFSYEQYF
NA	NA	TRBV28	TRBJ1-2	TGTGCCAGCAGTTTACGGAGAAACTATGGCTACACCTTC	CASSLRRNYGYTF
NA	NA	TRBV7-6	TRBJ2-1	TGTGCCAGCAGCTTAGCCCCGTTCGTAAAGAATGAGCAGTTCTTC	CASSLAPFVKNEQFF
TRBD2	NA	TRBV4-1	TRBJ2-5	TGCGCCAGCAGCCTCGGGACTAGCGGGGGGATCCAGACCCAGTACTTC	CASSLGTSGGIQTQYF
NA	NA	TRBV19	TRBJ2-7	TGTGCCAGTAGTATGACCAGGGATAACGAGCAGTACTTC	CASSMTRDNEQYF
NA	NA	TRBV3-1/TRBV3-2	TRBJ2-1	TGTGCCAGCAGCCCCTCTCTAGGACTGGTGGGTGAGCAGTTCTTC	CASSPSLGLVGEQFF
TRBD1	NA	TRBV10-3	TRBJ2-2	TGTGCCATCAGTGAGTCGAAGGGACAGGGGGCGATAGGCACCGGGGAGCTGTTTTTT	CAISESKGQGAIGTGELFF
NA	NA	TRBV7-6	TRBJ2-5	TGTGCCAGCAGCACCCAGGGGTCAGGGGTTTGGGAGACCCAGTACTTC	CASSTQGSGVWETQYF
NA	NA	TRBV21-1	TRBJ1-1	TGTGCCAGCAGCAGAGCAGGGGGTGAAGCTTTCTTT	CASSRAGGEAFF
TRBD1	once	TRBV28	TRBJ1-4	TGTGCCAGCAGTGGGACAGCAATACTCGCAACTAATGAAAAACTGTTTTTT	CASSGTAILATNEKLFF
TRBD1	NA	TRBV27	TRBJ1-6	TGTGCCAGCAGTTTATCGCAGGGGGGGTACTCACCCCTCCACTTT	CASSLSQGGYSPLHF
NA	few	TRBV7-9	TRBJ2-1	TGTGCCAGCAGCCCCGGGGGGCTGGGAAATGAGCAGTTCTTC	CASSPGGLGNEQFF
NA	NA	TRBV28	TRBJ1-2	TGTGCCAGCAGTTTAAGGACCCCTGAAGGGTACACCTTC	CASSLRTPEGYTF
NA	NA	TRBV11-2	TRBJ1-1	TGTGCCAGCAGCTTAGAAAGGGGGAACACTGAAGCTTTCTTT	CASSLERGNTEAFF
NA	NA	TRBV5-1	TRBJ1-1	TGCGCCAGCAGCTGGATTACAGGCTCCGGGAACACTGAAGCTTTCTTT	CASSWITGSGNTEAFF
NA	NA	TRBV12-5	TRBJ2-3	TGTGCTAGTGGAGAACACTACACAGATACGCAGTATTTT	CASGEHYTDTQYF
NA	NA	TRBV7-2	TRBJ2-2	TGTGCCAGCAGCATTCGCAGCCCAAAAAACACCGGGGAGCTGTTTTTT	CASSIRSPKNTGELFF
NA	NA	TRBV5-4	TRBJ2-5	TGTGCCAGCAGCATACCCGACAGTGCCAAAGAGACCCAGTACTTC	CASSIPDSAKETQYF
TRBD1	NA	TRBV5-5	TRBJ2-1	TGTGCCAGCAGTTTGTCCCGGGACAGGGGTTACCACAATGAGCAGTTCTTC	CASSLSRDRGYHNEQFF
TRBD1	NA	TRBV11-2	TRBJ1-2	TGTGCCAGCAGCGTAAGACAGGGCTATGGCTACACCTTC	CASSVRQGYGYTF
NA	few	TRBV2	TRBJ2-2	TGTGCCAGCAGTGTCAACGGCAGGGCCACCAGCGGGGAGCTGTTTTTT	CASSVNGRATSGELFF
NA	many	TRBV19	TRBJ1-3	TGTGCCAGTCTCAGTTACTCTGGAAACACCATATATTTT	CASLSYSGNTIYF
NA	NA	TRBV2	TRBJ2-1	TGTGCCAGCAGTTTGACCCAATCCTCGGAGCAGTTCTTC	CASSLTQSSEQFF
TRBD1	NA	TRBV28	TRBJ2-7	TGTGCCAGCCTACGGACAGGGTACGGGGCCTCCTACGAGCAGTACTTC	CASLRTGYGASYEQYF
NA	few	TRBV10-2	TRBJ2-5	TGCGCCAGCAGTGCCGGCTGGCGTCAGACCCAGTACTTC	CASSAGWRQTQYF
NA	NA	TRBV11-3	TRBJ2-1	TGTGCCAGCAGTAGAGGATACAATGAGCAGTTCTTC	CASSRGYNEQFF